The next 8 T cell receptor beta chains were all read from a single sample in a study of response to subunit inactivated influenza vaccine (dated by TCRdb to 2017 to 2018). Libraries were prepared through RT-PCR. TCRdb shows the sequencer as Illumina HiSeq 2500. TCRdb took the public reads, trimmed them with fastp at Q25, ran MiXCR for clone calling and kept in-frame beta chains. Entries are consolidated by CDR3 protein sequence, retaining the most common genes and DNA. The sample yields hundreds of thousands of distinct CDR3 sequences; 15% to 19% were counted once. About 9.9% of the sample rests with the top ten. Specimen: PBMCs from blood, collected about 13 days after vaccination. These receptors all stem from a man aged 45-60 years who received an inactivated influenza vaccine. Donor details come from another sample of the same person, matched by shared clones.

This sequence joins TRBV29-1 and TRBJ2-1; a possible D gene is TRBD1 (6 bases). The CDR3 runs to 16 residues. V was clipped by 7 bases and J by 8 bases, with 27 bases between them. Germline values: CDR1 SQVTM, CDR2 ANQGSEA. CDR3 amino acids: CSATPGQGQFYDEQFF. CDR3 coding DNA: TGCAGCGCCACCCCAGGGCAGGGGCAATTCTATGATGAGCAGTTCTTC.

The rearrangement links TRBV5-1 to TRBJ2-3, with D maybe TRBD2 (6 bases). This CDR3 is 17 amino acids long. Germline V CDR1 and CDR2: SGHRS, YFSETQ. Trimming removed 2 bases at V and 0 bases at J, with 16 bases between. The CDR3 region is CASSLRRSAGSTDTQYF. CDR3 DNA sequence: TGCGCCAGCAGCTTACGCCGAAGTGCGGGAAGCACAGATACGCAGTATTTT.

V is TRBV7-9 and J is TRBJ2-7, with TRBD1 as a possible D gene (5 bases). V was trimmed by 0 bases and J by 3 bases, leaving 9 bases between them. Germline values: CDR1 SEHNR, CDR2 FQNEAQ (reference sequence). CDR3 size: 14 residues. The CDR3 reads CASSLARQGYEQYF. The CDR3 DNA reads TGTGCCAGCAGCTTAGCGCGGCAGGGCTACGAGCAGTACTTC.

This clonotype has a handful of counts. V is TRBV12-3 or TRBV12-4 and J is TRBJ2-7; 10 nucleotides agree with TRBD1. The CDR3 has 16 residues. V lost 5 bases and J lost 2; bases outside the gene matches: 9. CDR3 in amino acids: CASSNTLGQGAYEQYF. CDR3 in DNA: TGTGCCAGCAGTAATACCCTTGGACAGGGGGCCTACGAGCAGTACTTC.

This clonotype was seen only a few times. The V gene is TRBV29-1, the J gene TRBJ2-1; 12 bases align to TRBD2. V shed 1 base and J 4 bases; nucleotides not matched to a gene: 11. The CDR3 has 18 residues. Germline CDR1 is SQVTM and CDR2 is ANQGSEA. This chain's CDR3 is CSVEGPPRTSGAYNEQFF. The CDR3 DNA reads as TGCAGCGTTGAAGGGCCCCCCAGGACTAGCGGGGCGTACAATGAGCAGTTCTTC.

The chain joins TRBV29-1 to TRBJ1-1; maybe TRBD1 (6 bases). The CDR3 contains 10 residues. Germline loops: CDR1 SQVTM, CDR2 ANQGSEA. Deletions cut 7 bases from V and 5 bases from J, with 8 bases between. In nucleotides, the CDR3 is TGCAGCGAAGGGGGAACTGAAGCTTTCTTT. Translated, it gives CSEGGTEAFF.

In its sample, this clonotype was seen many times. The gene calls are TRBV20-1 and TRBJ2-3; TRBD2 agrees at 8 bases. The CDR3 has 15 amino acids. The junction had 7 bases not matched to a gene; V was cut back by 3 bases and J by 2 bases. Germline loops: CDR1 DFQATT, CDR2 SNEGSKA (reference sequence). CDR3 bases: TGCAGTGCTAGTATTAGCGGGGAATTCACAGATACGCAGTATTTT. Translated, it gives CSASISGEFTDTQYF.

In its sample, this clonotype was seen a few times. The chain links TRBV12-3 or TRBV12-4 to TRBJ2-7; 7 bases line up with TRBD2. The CDR3 totals 14 residues. Losses at the gene ends were 3 bases for V and 2 bases for J; bases not matched to a gene: 4. The CDR3 loop reads CASSFGRAAYEQYF. Here the CDR3 DNA reads TGTGCCAGCAGTTTTGGGAGGGCGGCCTACGAGCAGTACTTC.